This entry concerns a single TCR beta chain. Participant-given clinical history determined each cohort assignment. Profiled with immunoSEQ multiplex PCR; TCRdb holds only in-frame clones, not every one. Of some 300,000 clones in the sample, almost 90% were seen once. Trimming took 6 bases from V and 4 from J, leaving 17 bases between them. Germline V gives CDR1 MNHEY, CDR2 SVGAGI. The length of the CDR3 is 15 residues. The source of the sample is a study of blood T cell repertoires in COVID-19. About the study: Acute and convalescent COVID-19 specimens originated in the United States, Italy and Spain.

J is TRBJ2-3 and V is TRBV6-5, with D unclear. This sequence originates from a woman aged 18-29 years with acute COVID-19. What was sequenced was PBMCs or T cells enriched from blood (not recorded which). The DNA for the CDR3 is TGTGCCAGCAGCCTAGAGCCCCCTCGGGCAGATACGCAGTATTTT. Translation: CASSLEPPRADTQYF.